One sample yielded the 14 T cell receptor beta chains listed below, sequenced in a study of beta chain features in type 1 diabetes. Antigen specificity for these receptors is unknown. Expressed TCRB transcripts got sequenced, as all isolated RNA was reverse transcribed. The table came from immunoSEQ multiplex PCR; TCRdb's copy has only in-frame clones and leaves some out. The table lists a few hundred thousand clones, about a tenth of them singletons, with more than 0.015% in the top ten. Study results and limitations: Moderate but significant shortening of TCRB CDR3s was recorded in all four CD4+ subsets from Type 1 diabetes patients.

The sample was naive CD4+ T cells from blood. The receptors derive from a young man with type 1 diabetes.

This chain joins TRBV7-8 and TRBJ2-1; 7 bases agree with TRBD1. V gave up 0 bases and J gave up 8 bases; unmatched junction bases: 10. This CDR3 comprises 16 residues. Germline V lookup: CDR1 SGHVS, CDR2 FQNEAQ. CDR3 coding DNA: TGTGCCAGCAGCTTAGCCGCCGGACAGGTCGGCCATGAGCAGTTCTTC. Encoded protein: CASSLAAGQVGHEQFF.

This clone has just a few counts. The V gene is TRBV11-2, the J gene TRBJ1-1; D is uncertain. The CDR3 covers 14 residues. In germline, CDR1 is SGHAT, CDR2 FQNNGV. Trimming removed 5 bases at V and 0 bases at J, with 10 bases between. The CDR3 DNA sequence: TGTGCCAGCAGCCATGCGGTGGTGAACACTGAAGCTTTCTTT. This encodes CASSHAVVNTEAFF.

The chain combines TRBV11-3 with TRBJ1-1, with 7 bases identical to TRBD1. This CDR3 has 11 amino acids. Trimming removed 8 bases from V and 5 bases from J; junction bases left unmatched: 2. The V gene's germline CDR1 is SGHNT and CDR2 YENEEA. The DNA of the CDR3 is TGTGCCAGCTCAGGGGGGACTGAAGCTTTCTTT. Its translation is CASSGGTEAFF.

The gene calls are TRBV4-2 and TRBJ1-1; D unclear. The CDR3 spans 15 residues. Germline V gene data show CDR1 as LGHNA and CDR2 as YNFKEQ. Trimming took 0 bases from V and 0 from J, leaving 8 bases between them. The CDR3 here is CASSQDIRVNTEAFF. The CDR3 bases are TGTGCCAGCAGCCAAGATATACGAGTGAACACTGAAGCTTTCTTT.

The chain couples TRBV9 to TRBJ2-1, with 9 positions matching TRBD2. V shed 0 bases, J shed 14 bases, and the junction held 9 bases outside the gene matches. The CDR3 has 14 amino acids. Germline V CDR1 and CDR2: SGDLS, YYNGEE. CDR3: CASSVGSGGLGEFF. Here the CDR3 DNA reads TGTGCCAGCAGCGTAGGTAGCGGGGGCCTGGGGGAGTTCTTC.

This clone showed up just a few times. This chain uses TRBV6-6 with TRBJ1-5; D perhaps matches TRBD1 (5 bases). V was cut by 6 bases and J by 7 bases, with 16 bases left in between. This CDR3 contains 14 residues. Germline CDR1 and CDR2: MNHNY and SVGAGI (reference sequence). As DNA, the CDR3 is TGTGCCAGCAGCCCCGGAGGGGATAGACAGCCCCAGCATTTT. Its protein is CASSPGGDRQPQHF.

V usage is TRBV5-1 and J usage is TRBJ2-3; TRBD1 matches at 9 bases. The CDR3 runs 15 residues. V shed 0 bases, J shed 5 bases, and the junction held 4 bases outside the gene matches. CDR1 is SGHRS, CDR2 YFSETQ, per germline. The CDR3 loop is CASSLVGQGKDTQYF. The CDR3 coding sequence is TGCGCCAGCAGCTTGGTAGGACAGGGGAAAGATACGCAGTATTTT. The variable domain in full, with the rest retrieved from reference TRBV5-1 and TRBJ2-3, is KAGVTQTPRYLIKTRGQQVTLSCSPISGHRSVSWYQQTPGQGLQFLFEYFSETQRNKGNFPGRFSGRQFSNSRSEMNVSTLELGDSALYLCASSLVGQGKDTQYFGPGTRLTVL.

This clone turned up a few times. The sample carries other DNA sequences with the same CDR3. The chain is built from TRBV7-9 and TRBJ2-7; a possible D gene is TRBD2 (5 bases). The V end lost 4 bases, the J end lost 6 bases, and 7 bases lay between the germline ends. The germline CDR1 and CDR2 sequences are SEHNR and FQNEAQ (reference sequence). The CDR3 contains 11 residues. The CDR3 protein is CASSSGVEQYF. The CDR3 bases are TGTGCCAGCAGCTCCGGGGTCGAGCAGTACTTC.

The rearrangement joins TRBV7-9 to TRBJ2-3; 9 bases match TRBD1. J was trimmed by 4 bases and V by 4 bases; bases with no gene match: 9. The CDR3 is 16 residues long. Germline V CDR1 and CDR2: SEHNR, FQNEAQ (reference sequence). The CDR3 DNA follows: TGTGCCAGCAGCTCTACCGGGACAGGGCCGGCAGATACGCAGTATTTT. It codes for CASSSTGTGPADTQYF. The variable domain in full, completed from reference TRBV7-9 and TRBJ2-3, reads DTGVSQNPRHKITKRGQNVTFRCDPISEHNRLYWYRQTLGQGPEFLTYFQNEAQLEKSRLLSDRFSAERPKGSFSTLEIQRTEQGDSAMYLCASSSTGTGPADTQYFGPGTRLTVL.

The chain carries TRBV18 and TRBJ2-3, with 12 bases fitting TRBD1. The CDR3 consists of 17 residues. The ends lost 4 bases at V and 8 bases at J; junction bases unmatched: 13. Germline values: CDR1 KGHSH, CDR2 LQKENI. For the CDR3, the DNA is TGTGCCAGCTCACTACCCCGGGACAGGGGGCCGCTAGGTACGCAGTATTTT. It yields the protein CASSLPRDRGPLGTQYF.

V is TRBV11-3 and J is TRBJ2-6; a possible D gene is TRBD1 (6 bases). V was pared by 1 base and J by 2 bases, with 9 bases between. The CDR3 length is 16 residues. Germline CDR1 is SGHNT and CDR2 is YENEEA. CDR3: CASSLGGQPGANVLTF. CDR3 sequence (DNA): TGTGCCAGCAGCTTAGGAGGACAGCCTGGGGCCAACGTCCTGACTTTC.

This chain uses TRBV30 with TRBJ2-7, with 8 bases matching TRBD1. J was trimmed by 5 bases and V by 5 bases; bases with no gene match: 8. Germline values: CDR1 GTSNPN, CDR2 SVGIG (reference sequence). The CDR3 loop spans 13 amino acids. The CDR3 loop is CAWSDRVVDEQYF. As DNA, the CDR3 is TGTGCCTGGTCGGACAGGGTCGTGGACGAGCAGTACTTC.

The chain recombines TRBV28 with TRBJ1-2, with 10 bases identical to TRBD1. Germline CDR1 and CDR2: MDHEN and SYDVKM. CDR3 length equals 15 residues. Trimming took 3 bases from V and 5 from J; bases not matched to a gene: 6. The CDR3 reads CASSFGGQGRYGYTF. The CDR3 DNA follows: TGTGCCAGCAGTTTTGGGGGACAGGGGCGATATGGCTACACCTTC.

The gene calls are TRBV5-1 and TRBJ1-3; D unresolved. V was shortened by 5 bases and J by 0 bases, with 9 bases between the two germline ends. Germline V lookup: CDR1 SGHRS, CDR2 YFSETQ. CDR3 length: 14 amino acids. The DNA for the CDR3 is TGCGCCAGCAGTTCCGACATCTCTGGAAACACCATATATTTT. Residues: CASSSDISGNTIYF.